This is a list of T cell receptor beta chains from one sample in a study of T cell responses to AZD1222 COVID-19 vaccine. The repertoire was sequenced with immunoSEQ multiplex PCR; TCRdb's copy has only in-frame clones and lacks some. The data contain about 110,000 clones, roughly 92% of them singletons. Source: peripheral blood, taken 28 days after the second AZD1222 dose. These receptors were taken from an adult who received the AZD1222 COVID-19 vaccine. The CDR3 runs from the conserved cysteine through the conserved F or W. Each record gives: V gene, D gene, clone size, J gene, CDR3 protein, CDR3 DNA. D genes are given only for firm matches. Clone size appears in some rows only: once, few, many, or a class for an expanded clone.

V: TRBV5-1
D: NA
size: NA
J: TRBJ2-7
CDR3: CASRITVNRETGPYEQYF
DNA: TGCGCCAGCAGGATAACCGTCAACAGGGAAACTGGTCCCTACGAGCAGTACTTC

V: TRBV7-9
D: NA
size: NA
J: TRBJ2-7
CDR3: CASSPKGSGLVSYEQYF
DNA: TGTGCCAGCAGCCCCAAGGGATCCGGGTTGGTTTCGTATGAGCAGTACTTC

V: TRBV3-1/TRBV3-2
D: NA
size: NA
J: TRBJ1-1
CDR3: CASSQETANTEAFF
DNA: TGTGCCAGCAGCCAAGAGACAGCGAACACTGAAGCTTTCTTT

V: TRBV5-4
D: TRBD1
size: NA
J: TRBJ1-4
CDR3: CASSLGTGGHEKLFF
DNA: TGTGCCAGCAGCTTGGGGACAGGGGGGCATGAAAAACTGTTTTTT

V: TRBV5-4
D: NA
size: NA
J: TRBJ2-5
CDR3: CASSPGGSDLRFDETQYF
DNA: TGTGCCAGCAGCCCCGGCGGGTCGGACCTCCGGTTCGACGAGACCCAGTACTTC

V: TRBV15
D: TRBD2
size: NA
J: TRBJ2-1
CDR3: CATSVLAGLYNEQFF
DNA: TGTGCCACCAGTGTTCTAGCGGGGCTTTACAATGAGCAGTTCTTC

V: TRBV7-9
D: NA
size: NA
J: TRBJ1-1
CDR3: CASSWYRENTEAFF
DNA: TGTGCCAGCAGCTGGTACAGGGAGAACACTGAAGCTTTCTTT

V: TRBV6-1
D: NA
size: NA
J: TRBJ1-5
CDR3: CASSPGSNQPQHF
DNA: TGTGCCAGCAGTCCCGGTTCCAATCAGCCCCAGCATTTT

V: TRBV5-1
D: NA
size: NA
J: TRBJ2-1
CDR3: CASSLVGLALGEQFF
DNA: TGCGCCAGCAGCTTGGTAGGGCTAGCGCTGGGTGAGCAGTTCTTC

V: TRBV18
D: NA
size: NA
J: TRBJ2-2
CDR3: CASSPATSRANTGELFF
DNA: TGTGCCAGCTCACCAGCGACCTCCAGGGCGAACACCGGGGAGCTGTTTTTT

V: TRBV7-6
D: NA
size: NA
J: TRBJ1-1
CDR3: CASSTQGEEAFF
DNA: TGTGCCAGCAGCACACAGGGTGAGGAAGCTTTCTTT

V: TRBV5-1
D: TRBD1
size: NA
J: TRBJ1-4
CDR3: CASSTGTGLNEKLFF
DNA: TGCGCCAGCAGCACGGGGACAGGGCTTAATGAAAAACTGTTTTTT

V: TRBV24-1
D: NA
size: NA
J: TRBJ2-2
CDR3: CATSDETANTGELFF
DNA: TGTGCCACCAGTGATGAAACGGCGAACACCGGGGAGCTGTTTTTT

V: TRBV19
D: NA
size: once
J: TRBJ2-7
CDR3: CASSTPPYEQYF
DNA: TGTGCCAGTAGTACCCCTCCCTACGAGCAGTACTTC

V: TRBV4-3
D: NA
size: once
J: TRBJ2-3
CDR3: CASSQEGYGTDTQYF
DNA: TGCGCCAGCAGCCAAGAGGGGTACGGCACAGATACGCAGTATTTT

V: TRBV3-1/TRBV3-2
D: TRBD1
size: NA
J: TRBJ1-4
CDR3: CASSHLGQAGNEKLFF
DNA: TGTGCCAGCAGCCATCTCGGACAGGCCGGGAATGAAAAACTGTTTTTT

V: TRBV11-1
D: NA
size: NA
J: TRBJ1-1
CDR3: CASTTQVNTEAFF
DNA: TGTGCCAGCACCACTCAAGTGAACACTGAAGCTTTCTTT

V: TRBV27
D: TRBD1
size: NA
J: TRBJ1-2
CDR3: CASRTGQVSNYGYTF
DNA: TGTGCCAGCAGAACGGGACAGGTATCTAACTATGGCTACACCTTC

V: TRBV28
D: NA
size: NA
J: TRBJ2-7
CDR3: CASSFGVLAASYEQYF
DNA: TGTGCCAGCAGTTTCGGGGTCTTGGCCGCTAGCTACGAGCAGTACTTC

V: TRBV7-2
D: NA
size: NA
J: TRBJ2-4
CDR3: CASSLAGLGAKNIQYF
DNA: TGTGCCAGCAGCTTAGCGGGGCTTGGTGCCAAAAACATTCAGTACTTC

V: TRBV7-8
D: TRBD1
size: NA
J: TRBJ1-3
CDR3: CASSLGTGDYSGNTIYF
DNA: TGTGCCAGCAGCTTAGGGACAGGGGACTACTCTGGAAACACCATATATTTT

V: TRBV24-1
D: NA
size: NA
J: TRBJ2-1
CDR3: CATSGMGGNYNEQFF
DNA: TGTGCCACCAGTGGGATGGGGGGAAACTACAATGAGCAGTTCTTC

V: TRBV28
D: TRBD2
size: NA
J: TRBJ2-7
CDR3: CASLVAGGSYEQYF
DNA: TGTGCCAGTTTGGTAGCGGGGGGCTCCTACGAGCAGTACTTC

V: TRBV20-1
D: NA
size: once
J: TRBJ1-6
CDR3: CSASPGTDSPLHF
DNA: TGCAGTGCTAGTCCGGGGACGGATTCACCCCTCCACTTT

V: TRBV7-3
D: TRBD1
size: NA
J: TRBJ2-2
CDR3: CASSRQGPMNTGELFF
DNA: TGTGCCAGCAGCCGACAGGGGCCTATGAACACCGGGGAGCTGTTTTTT

V: TRBV11-2
D: NA
size: once
J: TRBJ1-3
CDR3: CASSPPQGGLGNTIYF
DNA: TGTGCCAGCAGCCCGCCCCAGGGCGGACTTGGAAACACCATATATTTT

V: TRBV5-1
D: NA
size: NA
J: TRBJ1-6
CDR3: CASSPQGSSPLHF
DNA: TGCGCCAGCAGCCCGCAGGGTAGTTCACCCCTCCACTTT

V: TRBV19
D: NA
size: NA
J: TRBJ1-1
CDR3: CASSILGTMLLTTEAFF
DNA: TGTGCCAGTAGTATCCTCGGGACAATGCTTCTGACCACTGAAGCTTTCTTT

V: TRBV6-5
D: NA
size: NA
J: TRBJ2-1
CDR3: CASSSPGNEQFF
DNA: TGTGCCAGCAGTTCGCCAGGGAATGAGCAGTTCTTC